What follows describes a single T cell receptor beta chain. Some clones are missing from TCRdb's copy, which holds only in-frame ones; the method was immunoSEQ multiplex PCR. Of under 25,000 clones listed, around 75% were seen once; the top ten hold less than 50%. Germline CDR1 reads MNHNY; CDR2 reads SVGAGI (reference sequence). The CDR3 loop spans 13 amino acids. V was clipped by 7 bases and J by 4 bases, with 13 bases between them. Documented treatment: randomized to nivolumab then ipilimumab (arm A) or the reverse (arm B). Patients had received no earlier DNA-damaging chemotherapy. From thawed PBMCs, live CD3+CD8+ cells negative for CD19 and CD56 were sorted. The source of the sample is a study of sequential checkpoint blockade in melanoma. Overall study context: Randomization was 1:1 between first-line nivolumab→ipilimumab and ipilimumab→nivolumab. Maintenance nivolumab came after either treatment sequence.

The chain combines TRBV6-6 with TRBJ1-2; no reliable D call. The clonotype comes from a human donor with melanoma. The input for sequencing was CD8+ T cells sorted from blood (inferred from file names), taken from a patient given nivolumab and ipilimumab in sequence. The DNA for the CDR3 is TGTGCCAGCAAAGCGGGAAGTTCCTATGGCTACACCTTC. Protein product: CASKAGSSYGYTF.